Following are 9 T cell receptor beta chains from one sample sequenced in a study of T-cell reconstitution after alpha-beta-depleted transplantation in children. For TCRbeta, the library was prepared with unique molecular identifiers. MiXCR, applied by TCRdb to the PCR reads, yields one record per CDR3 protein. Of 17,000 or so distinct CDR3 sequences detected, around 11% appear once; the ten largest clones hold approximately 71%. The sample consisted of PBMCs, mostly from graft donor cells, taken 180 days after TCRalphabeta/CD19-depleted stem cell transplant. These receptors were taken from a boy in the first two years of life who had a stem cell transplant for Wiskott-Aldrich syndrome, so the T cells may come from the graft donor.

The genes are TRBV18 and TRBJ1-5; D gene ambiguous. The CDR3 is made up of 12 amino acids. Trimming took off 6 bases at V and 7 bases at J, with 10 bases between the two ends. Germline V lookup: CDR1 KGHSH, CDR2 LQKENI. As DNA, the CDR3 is TGTGCCAGCTCCGGTATTGGGCAGCCCCAGCATTTT. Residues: CASSGIGQPQHF.

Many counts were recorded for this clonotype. This CDR3 reads CSARGGLGARNEQFF. For the CDR3, the DNA is TGCAGTGCTAGAGGAGGACTAGGGGCGAGGAATGAGCAGTTCTTC. The rearrangement joins TRBV20-1 to TRBJ2-1; 7 bases align to TRBD2. CDR3 length: 15 amino acids. Germline CDR1 reads DFQATT; CDR2 reads SNEGSKA (reference sequence). V was clipped by 1 base and J by 7 bases; unmatched bases: 10.

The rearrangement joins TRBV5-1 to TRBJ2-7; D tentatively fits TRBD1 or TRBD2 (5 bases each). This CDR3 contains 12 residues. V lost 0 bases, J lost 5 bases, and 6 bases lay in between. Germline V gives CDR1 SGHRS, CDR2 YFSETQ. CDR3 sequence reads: CASSLEGHEQYF. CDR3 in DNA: TGCGCCAGCAGCTTGGAGGGACACGAGCAGTACTTC. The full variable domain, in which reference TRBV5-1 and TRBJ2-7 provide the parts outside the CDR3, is KAGVTQTPRYLIKTRGQQVTLSCSPISGHRSVSWYQQTPGQGLQFLFEYFSETQRNKGNFPGRFSGRQFSNSRSEMNVSTLELGDSALYLCASSLEGHEQYFGPGTRLTVT.

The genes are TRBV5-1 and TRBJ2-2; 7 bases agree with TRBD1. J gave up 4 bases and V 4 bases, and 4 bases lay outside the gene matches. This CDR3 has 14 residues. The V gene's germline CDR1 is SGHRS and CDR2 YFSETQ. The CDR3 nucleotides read TGCGCCAGCAGCCTGGACAGGTTCACCGGGGAGCTGTTTTTT. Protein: CASSLDRFTGELFF.

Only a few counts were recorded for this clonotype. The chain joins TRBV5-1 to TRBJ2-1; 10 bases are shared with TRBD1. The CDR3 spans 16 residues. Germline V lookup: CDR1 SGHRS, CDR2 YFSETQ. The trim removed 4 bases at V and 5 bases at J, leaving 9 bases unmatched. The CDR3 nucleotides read TGCGCCAGCAGCACACACGGGACAGGGGCCAACAATGAGCAGTTCTTC. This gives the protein CASSTHGTGANNEQFF.

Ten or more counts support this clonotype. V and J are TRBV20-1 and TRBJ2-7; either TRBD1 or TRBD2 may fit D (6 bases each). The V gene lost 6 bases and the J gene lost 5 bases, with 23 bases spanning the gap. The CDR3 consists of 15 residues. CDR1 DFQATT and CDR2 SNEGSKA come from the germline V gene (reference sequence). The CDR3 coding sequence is TGCAGTGCCCTAAGATGGGGGGCCCGTTGGAACGAGCAGTACTTC. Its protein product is CSALRWGARWNEQYF.

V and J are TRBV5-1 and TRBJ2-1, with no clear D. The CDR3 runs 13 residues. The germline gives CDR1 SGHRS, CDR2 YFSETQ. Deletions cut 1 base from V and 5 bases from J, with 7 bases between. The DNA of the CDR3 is TGCGCCAGCAGCTTGCCACAGAACAATGAGCAGTTCTTC. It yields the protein CASSLPQNNEQFF.

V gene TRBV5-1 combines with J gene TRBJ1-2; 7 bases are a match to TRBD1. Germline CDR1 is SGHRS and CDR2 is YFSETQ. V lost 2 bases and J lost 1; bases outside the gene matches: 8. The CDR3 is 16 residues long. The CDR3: CASSLNLQGFNYGYTF. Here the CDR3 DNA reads TGCGCCAGCAGCTTAAACTTACAGGGGTTTAACTATGGCTACACCTTC.

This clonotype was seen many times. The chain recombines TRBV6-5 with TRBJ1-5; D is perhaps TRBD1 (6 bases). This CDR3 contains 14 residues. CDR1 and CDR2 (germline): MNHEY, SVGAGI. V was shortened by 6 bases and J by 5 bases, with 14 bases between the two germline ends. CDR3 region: CASSRRGAHQPQHF. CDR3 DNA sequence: TGTGCCAGCAGCCGCCGGGGGGCGCATCAGCCCCAGCATTTT.